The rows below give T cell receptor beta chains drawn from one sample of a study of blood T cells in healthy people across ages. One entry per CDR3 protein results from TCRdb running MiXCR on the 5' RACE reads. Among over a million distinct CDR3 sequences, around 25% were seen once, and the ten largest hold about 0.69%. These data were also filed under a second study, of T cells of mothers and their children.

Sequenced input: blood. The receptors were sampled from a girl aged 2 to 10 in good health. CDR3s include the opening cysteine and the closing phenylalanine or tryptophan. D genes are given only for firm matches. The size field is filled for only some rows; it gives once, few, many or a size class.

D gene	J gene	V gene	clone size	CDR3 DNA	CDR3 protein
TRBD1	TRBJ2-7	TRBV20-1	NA	TGCAGTGCTAGCCGACAGGGCTACGAGCAGTACTTC	CSASRQGYEQYF
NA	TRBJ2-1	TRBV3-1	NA	TGTGCCATCAGCCAAGAGTTAAGGGCCCCTAAGGGAGCTGAGCAGTTCTTC	CAISQELRAPKGAEQFF
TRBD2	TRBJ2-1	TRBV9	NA	TGTGCCAGCAACCCTAGCGGGACCGTTGCCGGATATGAGCAGTTCTTC	CASNPSGTVAGYEQFF
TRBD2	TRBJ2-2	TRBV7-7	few	TGTGCTAGCACTCCGGGACTAGTTGGTCCCGGGGAGCTGTTTTTT	CASTPGLVGPGELFF
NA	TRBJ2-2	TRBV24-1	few	TGTGCCACCAGTGACCGGAACAGGGTGTACGGGGAGCTGTTTTTT	CATSDRNRVYGELFF
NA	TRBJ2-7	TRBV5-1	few	TGCGCCAGCAGCTTGGAAGGCCTAATGGGGGTCTACGAGCAGTACTTC	CASSLEGLMGVYEQYF
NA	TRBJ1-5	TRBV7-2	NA	TGTGCCAGCAGCTTAGGGACGGTCTCAAGCCAGCATTTT	CASSLGTVSSQHF
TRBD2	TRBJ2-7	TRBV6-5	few	TGTGCCAGCAGCAGGACTAGCGGGTGGTACGAGCAGTACTTC	CASSRTSGWYEQYF
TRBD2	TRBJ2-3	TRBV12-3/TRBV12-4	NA	TGTGCCAGCAGTCATCACGACAGACTAGCGGCCTATACGCAGTATTTT	CASSHHDRLAAYTQYF
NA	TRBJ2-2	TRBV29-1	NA	TGCAGCGTTGAGTCACCGAACACCGGGGAGCTGTTTTTT	CSVESPNTGELFF
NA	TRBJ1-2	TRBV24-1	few	TGTGCCACCAGTGGAGACAGCTATGGCTACACCTTC	CATSGDSYGYTF
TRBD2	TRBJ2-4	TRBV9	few	TGTGCCAGCAGCGTAGGCGGGGGGTCGCGGGACATTCAGTACTTC	CASSVGGGSRDIQYF
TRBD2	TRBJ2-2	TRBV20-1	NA	TGCAGTGCTAGAAACCTAGCGGGAGCCAACACCGGGGAGCTGTTTTTT	CSARNLAGANTGELFF
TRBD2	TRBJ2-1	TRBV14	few	TGTGCCAGCAGCCAAGAAGGCGGGAGGTCCTACAATGAGCAGTTCTTC	CASSQEGGRSYNEQFF
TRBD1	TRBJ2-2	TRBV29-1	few	TGCAGCGTTGTATGGACAGGCTTGAACACCGGGGAGCTGTTTTTT	CSVVWTGLNTGELFF